This is a list of T cell receptor beta chains from one sample in a study of T cells after yellow fever vaccination. TCRdb passed the 5' RACE reads through MiXCR, listing each CDR3 protein once. The repertoire consists of approximately 240,000 distinct CDR3 sequences, with approximately 3.8% occurring once and the leading ten covering about a fifth. This sample comprised PBMCs, obtained 15 days after the yellow fever booster vaccination. The receptors originated from a man between 18 and 29 years old who received the YFV17D yellow fever vaccine. The CDR3 runs from the conserved cysteine through the conserved F or W. The order of the fields is CDR3 protein, CDR3 DNA, V gene, D gene, J gene, clone size. The D gene is left open where the match is weak. The size of a clone is reported for some rows only, either as once, few or many, or as a class for expanded clones.

CDR3 protein: CASSSPPSDGDNEQFF; CDR3 DNA: TGTGCCAGCAGCTCCCCTCCCTCGGACGGGGACAATGAGCAGTTCTTC; V gene: TRBV7-9; D gene: -; J gene: TRBJ2-1; clone size: many
CDR3 protein: CASSLTGGAGETQYF; CDR3 DNA: TGTGCCAGCAGCTTAACCGGGGGGGCAGGAGAGACCCAGTACTTC; V gene: TRBV7-3; D gene: TRBD2; J gene: TRBJ2-5; clone size: many
CDR3 protein: CSARQGEQPQHF; CDR3 DNA: TGCAGTGCGCGACAGGGGGAACAGCCCCAGCATTTT; V gene: TRBV20-1; D gene: TRBD1; J gene: TRBJ1-5; clone size: many
CDR3 protein: CAWTPLGTEAFF; CDR3 DNA: TGTGCCTGGACCCCACTCGGCACTGAAGCTTTCTTT; V gene: TRBV30; D gene: -; J gene: TRBJ1-1; clone size: few
CDR3 protein: CAWSSMDRYGYTF; CDR3 DNA: TGTGCCTGGAGTTCTATGGACCGCTATGGCTACACCTTC; V gene: TRBV30; D gene: -; J gene: TRBJ1-2; clone size: few
CDR3 protein: CASSDESYEQYF; CDR3 DNA: TGTGCCAGCTCTGACGAATCCTACGAGCAGTACTTC; V gene: TRBV18; D gene: -; J gene: TRBJ2-7; clone size: many
CDR3 protein: CASTQRQTSSYNSPLHF; CDR3 DNA: TGTGCCAGCACTCAAAGACAGACGAGCTCCTATAATTCACCCCTCCACTTT; V gene: TRBV19; D gene: -; J gene: TRBJ1-6; clone size: -
CDR3 protein: CASSLGALGNTEAFF; CDR3 DNA: TGTGCCAGCAGCTTAGGGGCCTTGGGGAACACTGAAGCTTTCTTT; V gene: TRBV7-9; D gene: -; J gene: TRBJ1-1; clone size: many
CDR3 protein: CASSLTTGLSGANVLTF; CDR3 DNA: TGTGCCAGCAGCTTGACCACCGGGCTCTCTGGGGCCAACGTCCTGACTTTC; V gene: TRBV7-9; D gene: -; J gene: TRBJ2-6; clone size: many
CDR3 protein: CSATGGGRRWRTDTQYF; CDR3 DNA: TGCAGTGCCACGGGCGGGGGACGGAGGTGGAGAACAGATACGCAGTATTTT; V gene: TRBV20-1; D gene: TRBD2; J gene: TRBJ2-3; clone size: many
CDR3 protein: CSARRRDRAQETQYF; CDR3 DNA: TGCAGTGCTAGACGAAGGGACAGGGCCCAAGAGACCCAGTACTTC; V gene: TRBV20-1; D gene: TRBD1; J gene: TRBJ2-5; clone size: many
CDR3 protein: CASSPRQGAQDEQFF; CDR3 DNA: TGTGCCAGTAGTCCAAGACAGGGGGCGCAGGATGAGCAGTTCTTC; V gene: TRBV19; D gene: TRBD1; J gene: TRBJ2-1; clone size: -
CDR3 protein: CASKYRSGNTGELFF; CDR3 DNA: TGTGCCAGCAAGTACAGAAGCGGGAACACCGGGGAGCTGTTTTTT; V gene: TRBV6-5; D gene: -; J gene: TRBJ2-2; clone size: many
CDR3 protein: CASSYGGNYNSPLHF; CDR3 DNA: TGTGCCAGCAGTTACGGGGGCAACTATAATTCACCCCTCCACTTT; V gene: TRBV6-5; D gene: -; J gene: TRBJ1-6; clone size: many
CDR3 protein: CASSYWTGVVNEQFF; CDR3 DNA: TGCGCCAGCAGCTATTGGACAGGGGTTGTAAATGAGCAGTTCTTC; V gene: TRBV5-1; D gene: TRBD1; J gene: TRBJ2-1; clone size: many
CDR3 protein: CASSSVASEANYGYTF; CDR3 DNA: TGTGCCAGCAGCTCTGTCGCCTCCGAAGCTAACTATGGCTACACCTTC; V gene: TRBV7-9; D gene: -; J gene: TRBJ1-2; clone size: many
CDR3 protein: CSAALGHTNYGYTF; CDR3 DNA: TGCAGTGCTGCTTTGGGACACACTAACTATGGCTACACCTTC; V gene: TRBV20-1; D gene: -; J gene: TRBJ1-2; clone size: few
CDR3 protein: CASSRTSDTDTQYF; CDR3 DNA: TGCGCCAGCAGCAGGACTAGCGACACAGATACGCAGTATTTT; V gene: TRBV5-1; D gene: TRBD2; J gene: TRBJ2-3; clone size: many
CDR3 protein: CASSPGTTDEQFF; CDR3 DNA: TGCGCCAGCAGCCCCGGGACTACAGATGAGCAGTTCTTC; V gene: TRBV5-1; D gene: TRBD2; J gene: TRBJ2-1; clone size: many
CDR3 protein: CASSLGTGDGYTF; CDR3 DNA: TGTGCCAGCAGCTTAGGGACCGGGGATGGCTACACCTTC; V gene: TRBV11-2; D gene: -; J gene: TRBJ1-2; clone size: many
CDR3 protein: CASSQYGGIYEQYF; CDR3 DNA: TGTGCCAGCAGCCAGTATGGGGGCATCTACGAGCAGTACTTC; V gene: TRBV4-2; D gene: -; J gene: TRBJ2-7; clone size: -
CDR3 protein: CASGVTGGYGGYTF; CDR3 DNA: TGTGCCAGCGGAGTTACAGGGGGCTATGGTGGCTACACCTTC; V gene: TRBV11-2; D gene: TRBD1; J gene: TRBJ1-2; clone size: many
CDR3 protein: CASSPTSGGSDTQYF; CDR3 DNA: TGTGCCAGCAGCCCGACTAGCGGGGGGTCAGATACGCAGTATTTT; V gene: TRBV7-6; D gene: TRBD2; J gene: TRBJ2-3; clone size: many
CDR3 protein: CASSVRDTGELFF; CDR3 DNA: TGTGCCAGCAGCGTACGGGACACGGGGGAGCTGTTTTTT; V gene: TRBV9; D gene: -; J gene: TRBJ2-2; clone size: many
CDR3 protein: CASSLGLAGNTDTQYF; CDR3 DNA: TGCGCCAGCAGCTTGGGCCTAGCGGGGAACACAGATACGCAGTATTTT; V gene: TRBV5-1; D gene: TRBD2; J gene: TRBJ2-3; clone size: many
CDR3 protein: CATSRETGDTGELFF; CDR3 DNA: TGTGCCACCAGCAGGGAGACAGGGGACACCGGGGAGCTGTTTTTT; V gene: TRBV15; D gene: TRBD1; J gene: TRBJ2-2; clone size: many
CDR3 protein: CATSIGGETQYF; CDR3 DNA: TGTGCCACCAGCATAGGTGGGGAGACCCAGTACTTC; V gene: TRBV15; D gene: -; J gene: TRBJ2-5; clone size: many
CDR3 protein: CASSRSNGPSGGPARDEQFF; CDR3 DNA: TGTGCCAGCTCACGGAGCAATGGGCCTAGCGGGGGTCCCGCAAGGGATGAGCAGTTCTTC; V gene: TRBV18; D gene: TRBD2; J gene: TRBJ2-1; clone size: many
CDR3 protein: CASRSGQMNTEAFF; CDR3 DNA: TGTGCCAGCAGAAGCGGACAGATGAACACTGAAGCTTTCTTT; V gene: TRBV3-1; D gene: -; J gene: TRBJ1-1; clone size: many
CDR3 protein: CASSFDVGELFF; CDR3 DNA: TGTGCCAGCAGTTTCGATGTTGGGGAGCTGTTTTTT; V gene: TRBV12-3/TRBV12-4; D gene: -; J gene: TRBJ2-2; clone size: few
CDR3 protein: CSVVPRLAKNIQYF; CDR3 DNA: TGCAGCGTTGTTCCCAGGCTAGCCAAAAACATTCAGTACTTC; V gene: TRBV29-1; D gene: -; J gene: TRBJ2-4; clone size: many
CDR3 protein: CASTMSGTDTQYF; CDR3 DNA: TGTGCCAGCACCATGTCCGGCACAGATACGCAGTATTTT; V gene: TRBV12-3/TRBV12-4; D gene: -; J gene: TRBJ2-3; clone size: many
CDR3 protein: CASSWDNTEAFF; CDR3 DNA: TGTGCCAGCAGCTGGGACAACACTGAAGCTTTCTTT; V gene: TRBV7-2; D gene: -; J gene: TRBJ1-1; clone size: many
CDR3 protein: CASSRSYNEQFF; CDR3 DNA: TGTGCCAGCAGTAGGAGTTACAATGAGCAGTTCTTC; V gene: TRBV27; D gene: -; J gene: TRBJ2-1; clone size: many
CDR3 protein: CASSQPTTGRTDTQYF; CDR3 DNA: TGCGCCAGCAGCCAACCCACGACAGGGCGCACAGATACGCAGTATTTT; V gene: TRBV4-1; D gene: TRBD1; J gene: TRBJ2-3; clone size: many
CDR3 protein: CASSHGPTYGYTF; CDR3 DNA: TGTGCCAGCAGTCACGGCCCTACCTATGGCTACACCTTC; V gene: TRBV12-3/TRBV12-4; D gene: -; J gene: TRBJ1-2; clone size: many
CDR3 protein: CASSPDRGPYNEQFF; CDR3 DNA: TGTGCCAGCAGCCCCGACAGGGGTCCCTACAATGAGCAGTTCTTC; V gene: TRBV12-3/TRBV12-4; D gene: TRBD1; J gene: TRBJ2-1; clone size: many
CDR3 protein: CASSQGGVQETQYF; CDR3 DNA: TGCGCCAGCAGCCAGGGAGGAGTTCAAGAGACCCAGTACTTC; V gene: TRBV4-1; D gene: -; J gene: TRBJ2-5; clone size: many
CDR3 protein: CSVQFSSGNTIYF; CDR3 DNA: TGCAGCGTCCAATTCAGCTCTGGAAACACCATATATTTT; V gene: TRBV29-1; D gene: -; J gene: TRBJ1-3; clone size: many
CDR3 protein: CSAFSGGPPYF; CDR3 DNA: TGCAGTGCATTTAGCGGGGGGCCTCCGTACTTC; V gene: TRBV20-1; D gene: TRBD2; J gene: TRBJ2-5; clone size: many
CDR3 protein: CASSDLQGNQPQHF; CDR3 DNA: TGTGCCAGCAGTGACTTACAGGGTAATCAGCCCCAGCATTTT; V gene: TRBV2; D gene: -; J gene: TRBJ1-5; clone size: many
CDR3 protein: CASSFRATETQYF; CDR3 DNA: TGTGCCAGCAGCTTCAGGGCGACAGAGACCCAGTACTTC; V gene: TRBV7-2; D gene: -; J gene: TRBJ2-5; clone size: many
CDR3 protein: CASSLQGHGYTF; CDR3 DNA: TGTGCCAGCAGCTTACAAGGGCATGGCTACACCTTC; V gene: TRBV7-9; D gene: -; J gene: TRBJ1-2; clone size: many
CDR3 protein: CASSLESQGAGETQYF; CDR3 DNA: TGTGCCAGCAGCTTAGAATCCCAGGGGGCTGGGGAGACCCAGTACTTC; V gene: TRBV7-6; D gene: TRBD1; J gene: TRBJ2-5; clone size: many
CDR3 protein: CASSPRSAETQYF; CDR3 DNA: TGTGCCAGCAGCCCCCGATCAGCCGAGACCCAGTACTTC; V gene: TRBV7-9; D gene: -; J gene: TRBJ2-5; clone size: -
CDR3 protein: CASGTSEATDTQYF; CDR3 DNA: TGTGCCAGCGGGACTAGCGAGGCCACAGATACGCAGTATTTT; V gene: TRBV6-1; D gene: TRBD2; J gene: TRBJ2-3; clone size: many
CDR3 protein: CASSRYTGPVPETQYF; CDR3 DNA: TGTGCCAGCAGCCGTTACACAGGGCCCGTACCTGAGACCCAGTACTTC; V gene: TRBV14; D gene: -; J gene: TRBJ2-5; clone size: many
CDR3 protein: CASSSHPGEGYGYTF; CDR3 DNA: TGTGCCAGCAGTTCCCATCCAGGGGAGGGCTATGGCTACACCTTC; V gene: TRBV28; D gene: -; J gene: TRBJ1-2; clone size: many
CDR3 protein: CSAEALRGIYNSPLHF; CDR3 DNA: TGCAGTGCTGAAGCCCTAAGGGGGATCTATAATTCACCCCTCCACTTT; V gene: TRBV20-1; D gene: -; J gene: TRBJ1-6; clone size: many
CDR3 protein: CASSFNNEQFF; CDR3 DNA: TGTGCCAGCAGCTTTAACAATGAGCAGTTCTTC; V gene: TRBV7-9; D gene: -; J gene: TRBJ2-1; clone size: many
CDR3 protein: CASSESKVAGTQETQYF; CDR3 DNA: TGCGCCAGCAGTGAGTCGAAGGTAGCAGGGACCCAAGAGACCCAGTACTTC; V gene: TRBV10-1; D gene: -; J gene: TRBJ2-5; clone size: many